One sample yielded the 31 T cell receptor beta chains listed below, sequenced in a study of graft-versus-host responses after intestinal transplantation (dated by TCRdb to the early 2020s). Receptor libraries were prepared by the immunoSEQ multiplex PCR assay. What TCRdb holds here is the immuneACCESS table cut down to in-frame rearrangements. Part of the clones is not present; checked against another copy, under half of the missing clones reflect an unresolved V gene, and the others are unexplained. The sample profile shows tens of thousands of clones; over 85% of them were found once. The ten largest clones add up to about 6.9% of the sample. The sequencing here drew on bone marrow, taken 734 days after intestinal transplantation. Receptor source: a human patient who received an intestinal transplant, so some T cells may come from the graft donor.

This sequence joins TRBV6-5 and TRBJ2-4; 9 nucleotides match TRBD1. V was clipped by 6 bases and J by 7 bases; unmatched bases: 7. CDR3 length: 14 amino acids. CDR1 is MNHEY and CDR2 is SVGAGI in the germline V gene. The CDR3 is CASRRQGVGNIQYF. The CDR3 nucleotides are TGTGCCAGCAGACGACAGGGGGTGGGTAACATTCAGTACTTC.

Turning to this clone: A junction boundary mismatches the germline segment, possibly from a read error. The chain links TRBV5-1 to TRBJ2-7; D gene unclear. Germline V gene data show CDR1 as SGHRS and CDR2 as YFSETQ. CDR3 length: 11 amino acids. CDR3 nucleotides: TGTGCCAGCAGCTTTGGTGGCGAGCAGTACTTC. This encodes CASSFGGEQYF.

The V call is TRBV5-6, the J call TRBJ1-5; D is possibly TRBD1 (5 bases). Germline V gives CDR1 SGHDT, CDR2 YYEEEE. Trimming shortened V by 0 bases and J by 7 bases, and 5 bases separated the two germline ends. The CDR3 consists of 12 residues. CDR3 in DNA: TGTGCCAGCAGCTTGGCAGGGCAGCCCCAGCATTTT. Its protein product is CASSLAGQPQHF.

The chain employs TRBV5-1 and TRBJ2-1; TRBD1 aligns across 9 bases. V lost 4 bases and J lost 7; bases outside the gene matches: 12. The CDR3 loop spans 16 amino acids. Germline-derived CDR1 and CDR2 are SGHRS and YFSETQ. CDR3 loop: CASSDQGQGFKNEQFF. The CDR3 bases are TGCGCCAGCAGCGATCAAGGACAGGGGTTTAAGAATGAGCAGTTCTTC.

The chain recombines TRBV11-2 with TRBJ2-5; TRBD1 or TRBD2 may be the D gene (5 bases each). CDR1 SGHAT and CDR2 FQNNGV come from the germline V gene. Trimming removed 5 bases at V and 1 base at J, with 14 bases between. CDR3 length: 15 amino acids. For the CDR3, the DNA is TGTGCCAGCAGCCCCACCGGGACGGCCCAAGAGACCCAGTACTTC. As protein: CASSPTGTAQETQYF.

The chain carries TRBV4-2 and TRBJ2-2; D call uncertain. The CDR3 runs to 13 residues. V lost 3 bases and J lost 1, with 3 bases in between. Per germline, CDR1 LGHNA and CDR2 YNFKEQ. The CDR3 spells CASSQENTGELFF. CDR3 DNA: TGTGCCAGCAGCCAGGAGAACACCGGGGAGCTGTTTTTT.

This clone showed up just once. The chain recombines TRBV6-5 with TRBJ1-5; D perhaps matches TRBD1 (5 bases). The germline V and J ends were trimmed by 6 bases and 1 base, with 10 bases remaining between them. Germline V gene lookup returns CDR1 MNHEY and CDR2 SVGAGI. There are 14 residues in the CDR3. CDR3: CASSNRKSNQPQHF. CDR3 bases: TGTGCCAGCAGCAACAGGAAAAGCAATCAGCCCCAGCATTTT.

J is TRBJ2-3 and V is TRBV11-2; D not certain. Germline loops: CDR1 SGHAT, CDR2 FQNNGV. Trimming pared 0 bases from V and 6 bases from J, leaving 16 bases between. This CDR3 region has 16 residues. This chain's CDR3 is CASSLDFSGYRDTQYF. The CDR3 DNA reads as TGTGCCAGCAGCTTAGATTTTTCAGGATATAGGGATACGCAGTATTTT.

The rearrangement uses TRBV5-6 and TRBJ1-5; D may be TRBD1 (6 bases). V lost 1 base and J 6 bases, leaving 14 bases between the germline ends. CDR1 and CDR2 (germline): SGHDT, YYEEEE. This CDR3 has 15 amino acids. Here the CDR3 DNA reads TGTGCCAGCAGCTTGCAGGGGATCGGCGGTCAGCCCCAGCATTTT. It codes for CASSLQGIGGQPQHF.

The chain joins TRBV28 to TRBJ2-1; the D is unclear. V was clipped by 4 bases and J by 7 bases, with 20 bases between them. Germline V gene sequence: CDR1 MDHEN, CDR2 SYDVKM. There are 16 residues in the CDR3. The CDR3 sequence: CASSSPSNLLLNEQFF. The CDR3 coding sequence is TGTGCCAGCAGTTCTCCCTCCAACCTCCTCCTGAATGAGCAGTTCTTC.

This chain connects TRBV10-2 to TRBJ2-7, with D possibly being TRBD1 or TRBD2 (5 bases each). The V gene lost 8 bases and the J gene lost 3 bases, with 14 bases spanning the gap. Germline V gene data show CDR1 as WSHSY and CDR2 as SAAADI. This CDR3 contains 13 residues. CDR3 nucleotides: TGCGCCAGCCGCGACAGAGGGATCTACGAGCAGTACTTC. This sequence encodes CASRDRGIYEQYF.

The genes are TRBV4-1 and TRBJ1-1, with 8 bases identical to TRBD1. The J segment lost 7 bases and the V segment lost 4 bases, leaving 11 bases of the junction unmatched. Germline V gene sequence: CDR1 MGHRA, CDR2 YSYEKL. The CDR3 runs to 15 residues. The CDR3 DNA is TGCGCCAGCAGCCTCGGGACAGGTTTAGTAAATGAAGCTTTCTTT. Protein: CASSLGTGLVNEAFF.

V is TRBV20-1 and J is TRBJ1-1; D ambiguous. Trimming took off 3 bases at V and 7 bases at J, with 9 bases between the two ends. The CDR3 sequence is 11 residues long. CDR1 and CDR2 (germline): DFQATT, SNEGSKA (reference sequence). CDR3 residues: CSASRRLEAFF. The CDR3 DNA sequence: TGCAGTGCTAGTCGACGGCTTGAAGCTTTCTTT.

This clone was counted a single time. The genes are TRBV6-6 and TRBJ2-1; D ambiguous. V was clipped by 0 bases and J by 5 bases, with 11 bases between them. This CDR3 region has 15 residues. The germline CDR1 and CDR2 sequences are MNHNY and SVGAGI (reference sequence). Here the CDR3 reads CASSYSAEQHNEQFF. Here the CDR3 DNA reads TGTGCCAGCAGTTACTCGGCCGAACAGCACAATGAGCAGTTCTTC.

This clone is a singleton in its sample. The J gene is TRBJ1-2, the V gene TRBV6-1, with TRBD1 matching 8 bases. CDR1 is MNHNS and CDR2 is SASEGT in the germline V gene. J lost 4 bases, V lost 9 bases, and 7 bases had no gene match. The CDR3 has 13 residues. The CDR3 sequence: CASKLDRGYGYTF. In DNA, the CDR3 is TGTGCCAGTAAACTTGACAGGGGCTATGGCTACACCTTC.

The V and J genes are TRBV7-9 and TRBJ2-5, with D possibly called TRBD1 or TRBD2 (5 bases each). V was trimmed by 1 base and J by 1 base, leaving 10 bases between them. The CDR3 has 15 amino acids. Per germline, CDR1 SEHNR and CDR2 FQNEAQ (reference sequence). This chain's CDR3 is CASSLVRGGQETQYF. The CDR3 coding sequence is TGTGCCAGCAGCTTAGTTCGGGGCGGCCAAGAGACCCAGTACTTC.

V usage is TRBV6-4 and J usage is TRBJ2-3, with a weak D call TRBD2 (6 bases). The CDR3 is 15 amino acids. The V gene lost 0 bases and the J gene lost 2 bases, with 9 bases spanning the gap. The germline CDR1 and CDR2 sequences are MRHNA and SNTAGT. The CDR3 region has the DNA TGTGCCAGCAGTGACTCAGGGACTTCCACAGATACGCAGTATTTT. Encoded protein: CASSDSGTSTDTQYF.

A few counts support this clone. The CDR3 here is CASRPDRAYEQYF. Written as DNA, the CDR3 is TGTGCCAGCAGACCGGACAGGGCCTACGAGCAGTACTTC. The rearrangement joins TRBV5-5 to TRBJ2-7; 8 nucleotides line up with TRBD1. The CDR3 spans 13 residues. The germline CDR1 and CDR2 sequences are SGHKS and YYEKEE (reference sequence). Trimming at V came to 5 bases and at J to 2 bases, leaving 3 bases not matched to a gene.

The CDR3 DNA reads TGTGCCAGTAGTAGGGGGAGTGGTGAAAAACTGTTTTTT. Protein sequence: CASSRGSGEKLFF. The chain joins TRBV19 to TRBJ1-4; TRBD1 is a possible D gene (5 bases). Germline assignment: CDR1 LNHDA and CDR2 SQIVND (reference sequence). V dropped 4 bases and J dropped 7 bases, with 10 bases sitting between them. This CDR3 comprises 13 residues. The full variable domain, its missing parts supplied by reference TRBV19 and TRBJ1-4, is DGGITQSPKYLFRKEGQNVTLSCEQNLNHDAMYWYRQDPGQGLRLIYYSQIVNDFQKGDIAEGYSVSREKKESFPLTVTSAQKNPTAFYLCASSRGSGEKLFFGSGTQLSVL.

This chain connects TRBV29-1 to TRBJ2-1, with D maybe TRBD2 (6 bases). Per the germline V gene, CDR1 is SQVTM and CDR2 is ANQGSEA. Trimming pared 4 bases from V and 3 bases from J, leaving 13 bases between. There are 14 residues in the CDR3. CDR3 nucleotides: TGCAGCGTTGTTGGAGGGAGAGGCTACAATGAGCAGTTCTTC. This gives the protein CSVVGGRGYNEQFF.

The V gene is TRBV6-5, the J gene TRBJ2-3; no clear D. The length of the CDR3 is 14 residues. Trimming stripped 0 bases from V and 4 bases from J, with 8 bases between. CDR1 is MNHEY, CDR2 SVGAGI, per germline. This CDR3 is CASSYSRPADTQYF. The DNA of the CDR3 is TGTGCCAGCAGTTACTCGAGGCCTGCAGATACGCAGTATTTT.

This clone came up once. The V and J genes are TRBV6-5 and TRBJ2-3; D unresolved. V was pared by 2 bases and J by 2 bases, with 5 bases between. The CDR3 extends over 13 amino acids. Looked up from germline, CDR1 is MNHEY and CDR2 is SVGAGI. The CDR3 DNA follows: TGTGCCAGCAGTTACCCGGACACAGATACGCAGTATTTT. Amino acids: CASSYPDTDTQYF.

The V and J genes are TRBV7-9 and TRBJ1-4; weak D call: TRBD1 (6 bases). Trimming removed 5 bases from V and 13 bases from J, with 17 bases in between. Germline V gene lookup returns CDR1 SEHNR and CDR2 FQNEAQ (reference sequence). The CDR3 is made up of 13 amino acids. In DNA, the CDR3 is TGTGCCAGCAGCCCACGGTCGGACAGACTACTGTTTTTT. Its protein product is CASSPRSDRLLFF. The complete variable domain, with remaining parts taken from reference TRBV7-9 and TRBJ1-4, reads DTGVSQNPRHKITKRGQNVTFRCDPISEHNRLYWYRQTLGQGPEFLTYFQNEAQLEKSRLLSDRFSAERPKGSFSTLEIQRTEQGDSAMYLCASSPRSDRLLFFGSGTQLSVL.

The chain uses TRBV13 and TRBJ1-3; D not certain. The CDR3 has 15 residues. V dropped 2 bases and J dropped 1 base, with 9 bases sitting between them. Germline CDR1 PRHDT, CDR2 FYEKMQ (reference sequence). CDR3 protein: CASSLITGSGNTIYF. The CDR3 DNA is TGTGCCAGCAGCTTAATAACCGGGTCTGGAAACACCATATATTTT.

The chain uses TRBV9 and TRBJ1-1, with D maybe TRBD1 (6 bases). CDR1 is SGDLS and CDR2 is YYNGEE in the germline V gene. The CDR3 has 13 amino acids. Deletions cut 0 bases from V and 7 bases from J, with 10 bases between. The CDR3, as DNA: TGTGCCAGCAGCGTAGAACAGGGAAGTGAAGCTTTCTTT. Amino acid sequence: CASSVEQGSEAFF.

The chain joins TRBV7-9 to TRBJ1-4; no clear D. CDR1 SEHNR and CDR2 FQNEAQ come from the germline V gene (reference sequence). V lost 3 bases and J 8 bases, leaving 13 bases between the germline ends. The CDR3 is made up of 14 amino acids. The CDR3, as DNA: TGTGCCAGCAGCTTCGTCTCGGAATGGGAAAAACTGTTTTTT. This gives the protein CASSFVSEWEKLFF.

The rearrangement uses TRBV6-5 and TRBJ2-2, with D perhaps TRBD1 (5 bases). The CDR3 spans 15 residues. Germline V gene data show CDR1 as MNHEY and CDR2 as SVGAGI. Trimming pared 5 bases from V and 5 bases from J, leaving 15 bases between. The CDR3 DNA is TGTGCCAGCAGTCCCCTAGGGGAAAGTACCGGGGAGCTGTTTTTT. It yields the protein CASSPLGESTGELFF.

The V call is TRBV30, the J call TRBJ2-5; no reliable D call. The CDR3 is 12 amino acids. Germline-derived CDR1 and CDR2 are GTSNPN and SVGIG (reference sequence). V lost 0 bases, J lost 6 bases, and 8 bases lay in between. The CDR3: CAWSVPGKTQYF. CDR3 coding DNA: TGTGCCTGGAGTGTTCCTGGCAAGACCCAGTACTTC.

V usage is TRBV27 and J usage is TRBJ2-7; D gene uncertain. The germline V gene has CDR1 MNHEY and CDR2 SMNVEV (reference sequence). The CDR3 totals 14 residues. Deletions cut 5 bases from V and 2 bases from J, with 13 bases between. The CDR3 spells CASSPTYPTYEQYF. The CDR3 region has the DNA TGTGCCAGCAGTCCTACCTATCCTACCTACGAGCAGTACTTC.

The rearrangement links TRBV27 to TRBJ1-6, with D possibly TRBD1 on 5 matching bases. Trimming cost V 6 bases and J 9 bases, with 12 bases left between them. The CDR3 consists of 13 residues. Germline-derived CDR1 and CDR2 are MNHEY and SMNVEV (reference sequence). The CDR3 sequence: CASRGGVASPLHF. Written as DNA, the CDR3 is TGTGCCAGCAGGGGGGGAGTCGCTTCACCCCTCCACTTT.

In DNA form, the CDR3 reads TGTGCCAGCAGTGAAGGGATCGGTGATGAGCAGTTCTTC. As protein: CASSEGIGDEQFF. The chain has TRBV6-1 and TRBJ2-1; D uncertain. V was cut by 1 base and J by 8 bases, with 9 bases left in between. Germline loops: CDR1 MNHNS, CDR2 SASEGT. This CDR3 has 13 residues.